The rows below give T cell receptor beta chains drawn from one sample of a study of cytotoxic CD8 clonotypes in ibrutinib-treated CLL. This table comes from immunoSEQ multiplex PCR, and its TCRdb copy is limited to in-frame clones, with some not included. The repertoire has a few hundred thousand clones, 70% of them found once; the top ten carry 15%. The input for sequencing was PBMCs, taken after 24 months of ibrutinib treatment. The receptors derive from a human donor with chronic lymphocytic leukemia. The CDR3 runs from the conserved cysteine through the conserved F or W. Each record gives: V gene, J gene, CDR3 protein.

V gene: TRBV4-1; J gene: TRBJ2-7; CDR3 protein: CASSQQPGRSYEQYF
V gene: TRBV6-1; J gene: TRBJ2-3; CDR3 protein: CASSLSSRGTDTQYF
V gene: TRBV19; J gene: TRBJ2-3; CDR3 protein: CAASQLAGGFTDTQYF
V gene: TRBV4-3; J gene: TRBJ2-7; CDR3 protein: CASSQDFSSYEQYF
V gene: TRBV5-1; J gene: TRBJ2-7; CDR3 protein: CASRDRESYEQYF
V gene: TRBV6-5; J gene: TRBJ2-4; CDR3 protein: CASSIAGTEENIQYF
V gene: TRBV7-2; J gene: TRBJ1-5; CDR3 protein: CASGGQGVGQPQHF
V gene: TRBV19; J gene: TRBJ2-7; CDR3 protein: CASSPQGQGTYEQYF
V gene: TRBV15; J gene: TRBJ2-1; CDR3 protein: CATSRAGYNEQFF
V gene: TRBV19; J gene: TRBJ2-7; CDR3 protein: CASSEPTSRYEQYF
V gene: TRBV19; J gene: TRBJ2-2; CDR3 protein: CASSHTVPGELFF
V gene: TRBV27; J gene: TRBJ2-7; CDR3 protein: CASSTGGRAYEQYF
V gene: TRBV29-1; J gene: TRBJ1-1; CDR3 protein: CSVMNTEAFF
V gene: TRBV11-3; J gene: TRBJ2-5; CDR3 protein: CASSSGPGGGETQYF
V gene: TRBV29-1; J gene: TRBJ1-2; CDR3 protein: CSDAGGNGYTF
V gene: TRBV7-7; J gene: TRBJ2-5; CDR3 protein: CASSRPGEETQYF
V gene: TRBV21-1; J gene: TRBJ1-2; CDR3 protein: CASSRAEYGYTF
V gene: TRBV9; J gene: TRBJ2-7; CDR3 protein: CASSPPGTGLHEQYF
V gene: TRBV25-1; J gene: TRBJ2-5; CDR3 protein: CASSEMGQTSSGQYF
V gene: TRBV13; J gene: TRBJ2-7; CDR3 protein: CASSSGTRSYEQYF
V gene: TRBV9; J gene: TRBJ2-5; CDR3 protein: CASSAGTSGRAGGETQYF
V gene: TRBV11-2; J gene: TRBJ2-7; CDR3 protein: CASSLHGELTYEQYF
V gene: TRBV7-2; J gene: TRBJ2-1; CDR3 protein: CASSLVASSGYNEQFF
V gene: TRBV5-6; J gene: TRBJ2-3; CDR3 protein: CASSLKGQGTDTQYF
V gene: TRBV19; J gene: TRBJ2-1; CDR3 protein: CASSMGGQAYNEQFF
V gene: TRBV7-3; J gene: TRBJ1-1; CDR3 protein: CASSLTAGGTEAFF
V gene: TRBV7-3; J gene: TRBJ2-2; CDR3 protein: CASSAGGPTGELFF
V gene: TRBV30; J gene: TRBJ1-3; CDR3 protein: CAWSSSSGNTIYF
V gene: TRBV30; J gene: TRBJ1-5; CDR3 protein: CAWSPDRISNQPQHF
V gene: TRBV7-9; J gene: TRBJ2-7; CDR3 protein: CASRDWGDHSYEQYF
V gene: TRBV27; J gene: TRBJ2-3; CDR3 protein: CASSSFDRGRSGTDTQYF
V gene: TRBV29-1; J gene: TRBJ1-2; CDR3 protein: CSVEEVGGAGYTF
V gene: TRBV5-1; J gene: TRBJ2-1; CDR3 protein: CASSLAAGLAGYNEQFF
V gene: TRBV28; J gene: TRBJ1-2; CDR3 protein: CASSLLGLNYGYTF
V gene: TRBV25-1; J gene: TRBJ1-2; CDR3 protein: CASSTGRIPPHYGYTF
V gene: TRBV14; J gene: TRBJ1-1; CDR3 protein: CASSQAEVGAFF
V gene: TRBV7-8; J gene: TRBJ2-1; CDR3 protein: CASSFQDSRYNEQFF
V gene: TRBV18; J gene: TRBJ2-3; CDR3 protein: CASSPPGLGTDTQYF
V gene: TRBV6-6; J gene: TRBJ1-2; CDR3 protein: CASSRDKGYGYTF
V gene: TRBV19; J gene: TRBJ1-5; CDR3 protein: CASTPRVAGNQPQHF
V gene: TRBV7-6; J gene: TRBJ2-2; CDR3 protein: CASSLLETGELFF
V gene: TRBV10-3; J gene: TRBJ2-5; CDR3 protein: CAISENGSGETQYF
V gene: TRBV5-4; J gene: TRBJ1-4; CDR3 protein: CASREGATNEKLFF
V gene: TRBV19; J gene: TRBJ2-7; CDR3 protein: CASIWYTNSYEQYF
V gene: TRBV6-5; J gene: TRBJ2-5; CDR3 protein: CASSPTRETQYF
V gene: TRBV28; J gene: TRBJ1-4; CDR3 protein: CASRHTQGSGEKLFF
V gene: TRBV28; J gene: TRBJ2-7; CDR3 protein: CASSSRIWEQYF
V gene: TRBV19; J gene: TRBJ1-5; CDR3 protein: CASTQPPDQPQHF
V gene: TRBV11-2; J gene: TRBJ2-7; CDR3 protein: CASRPTSGDSYEQYF
V gene: TRBV11-2; J gene: TRBJ2-6; CDR3 protein: CASSFRQGSSGANVLTF
V gene: TRBV5-1; J gene: TRBJ2-7; CDR3 protein: CASSWTAVEQYF